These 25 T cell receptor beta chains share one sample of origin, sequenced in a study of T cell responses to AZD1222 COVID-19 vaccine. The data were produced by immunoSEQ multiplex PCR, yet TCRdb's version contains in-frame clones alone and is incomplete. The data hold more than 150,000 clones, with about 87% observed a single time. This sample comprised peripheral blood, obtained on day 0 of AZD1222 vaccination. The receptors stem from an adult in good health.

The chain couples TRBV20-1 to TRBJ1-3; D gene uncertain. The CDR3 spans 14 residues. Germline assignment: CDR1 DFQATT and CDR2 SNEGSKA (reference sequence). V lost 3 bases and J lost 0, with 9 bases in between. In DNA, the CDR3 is TGCAGTGCTAGTCAGGCAGGCTCTGGAAACACCATATATTTT. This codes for CSASQAGSGNTIYF.

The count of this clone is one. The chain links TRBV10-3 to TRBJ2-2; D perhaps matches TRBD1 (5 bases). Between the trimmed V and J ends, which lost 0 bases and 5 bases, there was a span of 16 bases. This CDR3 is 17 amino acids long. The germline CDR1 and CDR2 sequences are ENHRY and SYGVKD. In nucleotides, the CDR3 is TGTGCCATCAGTGAGTCTAGGTCAGGGCAATGGACCGGGGAGCTGTTTTTT. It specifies CAISESRSGQWTGELFF.

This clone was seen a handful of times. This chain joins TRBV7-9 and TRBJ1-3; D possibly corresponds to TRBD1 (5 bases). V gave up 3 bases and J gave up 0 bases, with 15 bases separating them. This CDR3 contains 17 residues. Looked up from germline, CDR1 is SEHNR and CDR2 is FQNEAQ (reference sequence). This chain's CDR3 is CASSFGGLLVSGNTIYF. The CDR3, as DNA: TGTGCCAGCAGCTTCGGGGGACTTCTAGTCTCTGGAAACACCATATATTTT. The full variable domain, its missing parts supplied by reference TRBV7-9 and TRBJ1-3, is DTGVSQNPRHKITKRGQNVTFRCDPISEHNRLYWYRQTLGQGPEFLTYFQNEAQLEKSRLLSDRFSAERPKGSFSTLEIQRTEQGDSAMYLCASSFGGLLVSGNTIYFGEGSWLTVV.

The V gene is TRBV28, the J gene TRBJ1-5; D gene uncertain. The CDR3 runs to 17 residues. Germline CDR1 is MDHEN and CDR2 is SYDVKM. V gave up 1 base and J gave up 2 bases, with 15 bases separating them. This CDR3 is CASSLFPTLTGNQPQHF. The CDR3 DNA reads TGTGCCAGCAGTTTATTCCCGACACTAACGGGCAATCAGCCCCAGCATTTT.

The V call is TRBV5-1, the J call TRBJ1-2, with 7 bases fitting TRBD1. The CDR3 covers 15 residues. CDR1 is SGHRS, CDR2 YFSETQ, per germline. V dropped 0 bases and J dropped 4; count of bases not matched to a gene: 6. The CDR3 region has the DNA TGCGCCAGCAGCTTGGTCCCTGACAGGGCCTATGGCTACACCTTC. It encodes CASSLVPDRAYGYTF.

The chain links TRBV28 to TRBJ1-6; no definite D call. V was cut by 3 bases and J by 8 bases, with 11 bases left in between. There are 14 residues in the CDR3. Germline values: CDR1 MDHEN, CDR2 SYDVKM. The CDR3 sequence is CASSFINRYSPLHF. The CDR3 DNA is TGTGCCAGCAGTTTTATTAACCGTTATTCACCCCTCCACTTT.

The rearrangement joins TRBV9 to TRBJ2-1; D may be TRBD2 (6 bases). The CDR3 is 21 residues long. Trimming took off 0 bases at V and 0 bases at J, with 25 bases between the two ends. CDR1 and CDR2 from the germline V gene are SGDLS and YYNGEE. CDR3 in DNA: TGTGCCAGCAGCGTAGGGTCCGGGGGATGGGTTGGCCGAAGCTCCTACAATGAGCAGTTCTTC. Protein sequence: CASSVGSGGWVGRSSYNEQFF.

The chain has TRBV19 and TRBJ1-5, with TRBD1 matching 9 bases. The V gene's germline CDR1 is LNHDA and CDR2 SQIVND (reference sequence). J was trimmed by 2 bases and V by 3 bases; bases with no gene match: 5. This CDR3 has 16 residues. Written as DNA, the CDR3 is TGTGCCAGTAGTATTCGGACAGGGGTTGGCAATCAGCCCCAGCATTTT. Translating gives CASSIRTGVGNQPQHF.

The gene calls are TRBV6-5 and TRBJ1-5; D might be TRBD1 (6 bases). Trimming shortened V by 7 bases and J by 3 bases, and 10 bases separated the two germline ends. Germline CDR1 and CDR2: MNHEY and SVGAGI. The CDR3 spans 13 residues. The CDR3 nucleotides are TGTGCCAGCAATAGACAGGCCAATCAGCCCCAGCATTTT. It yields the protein CASNRQANQPQHF.

CDR3 sequence reads: CASTRTTNSNQPQHF. Written as DNA, the CDR3 is TGTGCCAGTACCAGGACAACTAATAGCAATCAGCCCCAGCATTTT. The J gene is TRBJ1-5, the V gene TRBV19; weak D call: TRBD1 (5 bases). The V end was cut by 7 bases, the J end by 0 bases, with 13 bases between. The length of the CDR3 is 15 residues. Germline values: CDR1 LNHDA, CDR2 SQIVND (reference sequence).

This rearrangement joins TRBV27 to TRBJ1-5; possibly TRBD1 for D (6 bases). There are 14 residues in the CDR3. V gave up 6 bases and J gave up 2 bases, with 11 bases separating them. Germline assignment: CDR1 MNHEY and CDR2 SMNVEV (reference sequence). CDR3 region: CASRLQGGNQPQHF. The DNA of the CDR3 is TGTGCCAGCAGGCTACAGGGCGGCAATCAGCCCCAGCATTTT.

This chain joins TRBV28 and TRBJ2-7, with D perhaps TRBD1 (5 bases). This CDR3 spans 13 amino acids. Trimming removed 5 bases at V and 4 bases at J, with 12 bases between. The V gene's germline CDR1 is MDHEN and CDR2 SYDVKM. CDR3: CASSTKGPYEQYF. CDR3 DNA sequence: TGTGCCAGCAGTACGAAGGGGCCGTACGAGCAGTACTTC.

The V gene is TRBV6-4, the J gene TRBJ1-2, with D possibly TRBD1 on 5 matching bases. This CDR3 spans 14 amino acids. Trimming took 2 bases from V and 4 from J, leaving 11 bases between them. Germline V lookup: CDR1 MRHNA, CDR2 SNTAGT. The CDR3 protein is CASSDGGRGYGYTF. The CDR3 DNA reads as TGTGCCAGCAGTGACGGGGGTCGAGGCTATGGCTACACCTTC.

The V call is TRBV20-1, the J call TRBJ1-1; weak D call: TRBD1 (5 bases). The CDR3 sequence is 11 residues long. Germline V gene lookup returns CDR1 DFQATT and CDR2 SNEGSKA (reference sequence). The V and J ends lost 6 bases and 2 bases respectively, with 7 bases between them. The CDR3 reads CSAGDNTEAFF. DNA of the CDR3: TGCAGTGCCGGGGACAACACTGAAGCTTTCTTT.

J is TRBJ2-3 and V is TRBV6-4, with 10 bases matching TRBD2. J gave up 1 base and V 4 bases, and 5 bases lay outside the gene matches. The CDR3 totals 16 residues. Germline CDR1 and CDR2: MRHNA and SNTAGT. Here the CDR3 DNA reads TGTGCCAGCAGTGTCACAACTAGCGGGGGCACAGATACGCAGTATTTT. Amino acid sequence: CASSVTTSGGTDTQYF.

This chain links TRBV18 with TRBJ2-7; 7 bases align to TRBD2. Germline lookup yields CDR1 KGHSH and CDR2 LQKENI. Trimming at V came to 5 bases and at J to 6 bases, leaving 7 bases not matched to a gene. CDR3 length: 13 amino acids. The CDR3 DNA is TGTGCCAGCTCATCTCTAGCGGCGGGCGAGCAGTACTTC. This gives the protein CASSSLAAGEQYF.

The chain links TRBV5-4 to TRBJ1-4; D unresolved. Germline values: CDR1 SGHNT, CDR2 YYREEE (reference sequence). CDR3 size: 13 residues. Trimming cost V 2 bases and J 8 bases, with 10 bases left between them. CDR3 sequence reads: CASSLKPGEKLFF. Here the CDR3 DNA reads TGTGCCAGCAGCTTAAAGCCTGGGGAAAAACTGTTTTTT.

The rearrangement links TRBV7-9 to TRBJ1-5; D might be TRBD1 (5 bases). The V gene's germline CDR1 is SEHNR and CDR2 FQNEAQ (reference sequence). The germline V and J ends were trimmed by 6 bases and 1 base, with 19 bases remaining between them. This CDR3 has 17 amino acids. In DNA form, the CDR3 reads TGTGCCAGCAGTCCTTGGAGGGGCGTGGGGAGCAATCAGCCCCAGCATTTT. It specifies CASSPWRGVGSNQPQHF.

The DNA for the CDR3 is TGTGCCAGCAGTTACAAAGGCAGACGCCCGTTATCACCCCTCCACTTT. Translating it yields CASSYKGRRPLSPLHF. V is TRBV6-5 and J is TRBJ1-6, with D unclear. V lost 2 bases and J 10 bases, leaving 18 bases between the germline ends. Germline lookup yields CDR1 MNHEY and CDR2 SVGAGI. CDR3 length equals 16 residues.

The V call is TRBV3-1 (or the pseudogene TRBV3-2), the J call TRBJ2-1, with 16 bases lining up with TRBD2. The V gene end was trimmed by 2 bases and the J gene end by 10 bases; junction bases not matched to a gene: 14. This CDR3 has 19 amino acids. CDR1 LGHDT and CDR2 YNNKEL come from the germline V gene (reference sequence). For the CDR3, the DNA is TGTGCCAGCAGCCAACCGGGACTAGCGGGAGGGGCGGTCGCTCGGGAGCAGTTCTTC. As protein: CASSQPGLAGGAVAREQFF.

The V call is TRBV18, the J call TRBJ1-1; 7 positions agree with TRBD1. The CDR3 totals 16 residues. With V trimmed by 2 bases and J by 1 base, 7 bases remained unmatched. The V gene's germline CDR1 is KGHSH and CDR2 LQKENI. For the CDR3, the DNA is TGTGCCAGCTCACCAAGGGGGCTTGGGGAGAACACTGAAGCTTTCTTT. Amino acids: CASSPRGLGENTEAFF.

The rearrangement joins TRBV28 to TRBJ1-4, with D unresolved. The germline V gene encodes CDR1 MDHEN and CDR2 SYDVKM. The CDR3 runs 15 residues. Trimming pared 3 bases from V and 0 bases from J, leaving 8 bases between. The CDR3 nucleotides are TGTGCCAGCAGTTTCGGGGTAGCAACTAATGAAAAACTGTTTTTT. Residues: CASSFGVATNEKLFF.

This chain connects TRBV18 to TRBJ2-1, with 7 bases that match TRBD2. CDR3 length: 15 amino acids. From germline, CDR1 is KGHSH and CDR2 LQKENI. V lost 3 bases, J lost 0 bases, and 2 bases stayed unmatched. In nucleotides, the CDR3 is TGTGCCAGCTCACCCGGGACTACCTCCTACAATGAGCAGTTCTTC. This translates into CASSPGTTSYNEQFF.

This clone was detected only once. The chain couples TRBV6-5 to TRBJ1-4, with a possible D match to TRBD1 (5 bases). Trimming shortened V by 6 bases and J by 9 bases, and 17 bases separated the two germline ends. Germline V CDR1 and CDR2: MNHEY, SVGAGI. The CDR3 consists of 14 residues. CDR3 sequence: CASRLSGTDQKLFF. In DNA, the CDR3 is TGTGCCAGCAGACTGTCAGGGACGGACCAAAAACTGTTTTTT.

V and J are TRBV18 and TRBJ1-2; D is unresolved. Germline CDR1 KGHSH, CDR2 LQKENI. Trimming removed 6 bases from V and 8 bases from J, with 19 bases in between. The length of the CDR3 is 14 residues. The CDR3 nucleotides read TGTGCCAGCTCTGTAAGGGAGCCCTTTGGCGGCTACACCTTC. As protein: CASSVREPFGGYTF.